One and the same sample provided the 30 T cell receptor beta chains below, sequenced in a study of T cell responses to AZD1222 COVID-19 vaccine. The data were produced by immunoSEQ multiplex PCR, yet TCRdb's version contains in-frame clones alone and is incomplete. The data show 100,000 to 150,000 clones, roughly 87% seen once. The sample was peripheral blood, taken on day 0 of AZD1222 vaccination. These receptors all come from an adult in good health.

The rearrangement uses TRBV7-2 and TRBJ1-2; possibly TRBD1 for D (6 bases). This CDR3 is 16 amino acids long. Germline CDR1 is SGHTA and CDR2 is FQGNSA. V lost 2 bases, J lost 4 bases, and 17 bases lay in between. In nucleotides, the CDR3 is TGTGCCAGCAGCTTAATGGGGGGCGGTGATGGCTATGGCTACACCTTC. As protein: CASSLMGGGDGYGYTF.

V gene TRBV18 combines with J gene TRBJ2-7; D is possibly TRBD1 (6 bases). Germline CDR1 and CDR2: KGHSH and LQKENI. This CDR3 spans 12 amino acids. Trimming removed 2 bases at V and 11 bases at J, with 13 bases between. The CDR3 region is CASSPEEQGKYF. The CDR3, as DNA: TGTGCCAGCTCACCAGAGGAACAGGGCAAGTACTTC.

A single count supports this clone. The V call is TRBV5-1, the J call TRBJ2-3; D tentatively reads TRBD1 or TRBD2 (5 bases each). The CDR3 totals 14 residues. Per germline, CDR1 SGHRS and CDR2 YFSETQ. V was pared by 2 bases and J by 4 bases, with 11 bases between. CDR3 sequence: CASSLSGPADTQYF. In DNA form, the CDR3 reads TGCGCCAGCAGCTTATCGGGGCCTGCAGATACGCAGTATTTT.

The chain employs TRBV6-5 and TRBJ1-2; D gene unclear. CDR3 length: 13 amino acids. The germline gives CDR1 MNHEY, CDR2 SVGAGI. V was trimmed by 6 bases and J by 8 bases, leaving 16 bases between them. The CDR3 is CASRKEGARGYTF. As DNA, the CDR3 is TGTGCCAGCAGGAAAGAGGGTGCTCGAGGCTACACCTTC.

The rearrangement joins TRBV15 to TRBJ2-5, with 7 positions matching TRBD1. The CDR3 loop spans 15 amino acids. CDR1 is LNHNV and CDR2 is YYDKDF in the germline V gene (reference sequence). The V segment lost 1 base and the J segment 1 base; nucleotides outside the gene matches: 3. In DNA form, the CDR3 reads TGTGCCACCAGCAGAGGAGGGGGCATCCAAGAGACCCAGTACTTC. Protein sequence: CATSRGGGIQETQYF.

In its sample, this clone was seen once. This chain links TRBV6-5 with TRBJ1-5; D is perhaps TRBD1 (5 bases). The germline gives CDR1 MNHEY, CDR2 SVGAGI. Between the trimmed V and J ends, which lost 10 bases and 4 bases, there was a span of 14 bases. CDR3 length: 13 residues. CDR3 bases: TGTGCCACAACTAAGGGGATGAATCAGCCCCAGCATTTT. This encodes CATTKGMNQPQHF.

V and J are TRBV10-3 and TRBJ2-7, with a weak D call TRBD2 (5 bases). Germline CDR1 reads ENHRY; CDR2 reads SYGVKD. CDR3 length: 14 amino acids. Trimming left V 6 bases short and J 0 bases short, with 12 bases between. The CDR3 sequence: CAISELRDSYEQYF. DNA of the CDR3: TGTGCCATCAGCGAACTCCGGGACTCCTACGAGCAGTACTTC.

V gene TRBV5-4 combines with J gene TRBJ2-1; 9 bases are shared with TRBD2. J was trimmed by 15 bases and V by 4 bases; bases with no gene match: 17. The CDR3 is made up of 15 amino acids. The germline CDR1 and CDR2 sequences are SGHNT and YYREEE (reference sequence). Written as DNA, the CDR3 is TGTGCCAGCAGCCTCGGGGCGGGAGGGGCGGAGGGGCTGTTCTTC. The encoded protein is CASSLGAGGAEGLFF.

CDR3 sequence (DNA): TGTGCCATCAAACTAGCGGGGGTGCCCTACGAGCAGTACTTC. Translating gives CAIKLAGVPYEQYF. The genes are TRBV6-5 and TRBJ2-7; 11 bases align to TRBD2. The CDR3 length is 14 residues. The ends lost 10 bases at V and 2 bases at J; junction bases unmatched: 7. CDR1 MNHEY and CDR2 SVGAGI come from the germline V gene.

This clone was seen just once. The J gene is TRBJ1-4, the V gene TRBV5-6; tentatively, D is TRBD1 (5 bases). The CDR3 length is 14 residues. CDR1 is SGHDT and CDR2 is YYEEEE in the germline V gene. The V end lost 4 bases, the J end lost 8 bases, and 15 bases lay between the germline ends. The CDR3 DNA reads TGTGCCAGCAGCCTGCCAGAGGGGCCAGAAAAACTGTTTTTT. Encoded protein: CASSLPEGPEKLFF.

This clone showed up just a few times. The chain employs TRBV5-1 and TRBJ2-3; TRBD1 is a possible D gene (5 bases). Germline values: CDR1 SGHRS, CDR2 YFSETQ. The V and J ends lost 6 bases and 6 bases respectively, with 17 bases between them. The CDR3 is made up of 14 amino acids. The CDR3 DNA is TGCGCCAGCACAGGACCCACCCCAGGGGATACGCAGTATTTT. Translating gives CASTGPTPGDTQYF. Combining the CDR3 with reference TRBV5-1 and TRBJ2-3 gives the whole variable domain KAGVTQTPRYLIKTRGQQVTLSCSPISGHRSVSWYQQTPGQGLQFLFEYFSETQRNKGNFPGRFSGRQFSNSRSEMNVSTLELGDSALYLCASTGPTPGDTQYFGPGTRLTVL.

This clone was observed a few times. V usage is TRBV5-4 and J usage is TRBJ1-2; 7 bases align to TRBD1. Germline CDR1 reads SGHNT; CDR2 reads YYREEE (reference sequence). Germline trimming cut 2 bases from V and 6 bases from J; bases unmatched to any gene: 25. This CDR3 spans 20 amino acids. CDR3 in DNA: TGTGCCAGCAGCTTCCGTAGGGTCGTTCGCGGGACAGTGGGTCATGATGGCTACACCTTC. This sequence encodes CASSFRRVVRGTVGHDGYTF.

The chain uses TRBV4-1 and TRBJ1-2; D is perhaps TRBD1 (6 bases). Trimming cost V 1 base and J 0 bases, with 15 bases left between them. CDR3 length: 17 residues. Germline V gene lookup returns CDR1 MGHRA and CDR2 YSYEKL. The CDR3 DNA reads TGCGCCAGCAGCCAAGGGAGGAGACAGGATCCTAACTATGGCTACACCTTC. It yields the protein CASSQGRRQDPNYGYTF.

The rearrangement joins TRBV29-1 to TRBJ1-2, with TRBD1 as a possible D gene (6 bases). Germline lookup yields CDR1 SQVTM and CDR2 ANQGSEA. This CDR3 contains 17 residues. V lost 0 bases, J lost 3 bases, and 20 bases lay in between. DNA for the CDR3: TGCAGCGTTGAAGATTTTAGTAGACAGGTCGGGGACTATGGCTACACCTTC. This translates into CSVEDFSRQVGDYGYTF.

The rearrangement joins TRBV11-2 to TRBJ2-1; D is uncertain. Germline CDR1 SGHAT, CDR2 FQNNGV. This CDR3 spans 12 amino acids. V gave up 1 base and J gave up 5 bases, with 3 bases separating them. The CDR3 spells CASSLVDNEQFF. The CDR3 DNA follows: TGTGCCAGCAGCTTAGTAGACAATGAGCAGTTCTTC.

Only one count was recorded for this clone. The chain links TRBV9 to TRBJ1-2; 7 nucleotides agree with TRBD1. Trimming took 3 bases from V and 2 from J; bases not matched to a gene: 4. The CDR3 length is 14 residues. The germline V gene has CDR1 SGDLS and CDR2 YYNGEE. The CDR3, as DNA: TGTGCCAGCAGCGGAAAGGGACAGAACTATGGCTACACCTTC. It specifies CASSGKGQNYGYTF.

DNA for the CDR3: TGTGCCAGCAGCTTAGACTACCACGAGCAGTACTTC. It is translated as CASSLDYHEQYF. V gene TRBV11-3 combines with J gene TRBJ2-7; no clear D gene. Germline CDR1 reads SGHNT; CDR2 reads YENEEA. The CDR3 has 12 amino acids. Trimming cost V 0 bases and J 5 bases, with 5 bases left between them.

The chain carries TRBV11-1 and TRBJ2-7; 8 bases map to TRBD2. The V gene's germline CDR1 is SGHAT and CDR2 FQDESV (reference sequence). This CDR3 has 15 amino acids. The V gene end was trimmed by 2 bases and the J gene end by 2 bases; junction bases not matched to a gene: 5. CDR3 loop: CASSLNGRVPYEQYF. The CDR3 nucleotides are TGTGCCAGCAGCTTAAACGGGAGGGTACCCTACGAGCAGTACTTC.

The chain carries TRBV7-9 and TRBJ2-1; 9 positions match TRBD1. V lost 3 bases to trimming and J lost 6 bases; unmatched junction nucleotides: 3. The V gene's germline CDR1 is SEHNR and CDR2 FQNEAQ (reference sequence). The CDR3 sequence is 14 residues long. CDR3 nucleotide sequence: TGTGCCAGCAGCTTCCGGGACAGGGTCAATGAGCAGTTCTTC. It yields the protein CASSFRDRVNEQFF.

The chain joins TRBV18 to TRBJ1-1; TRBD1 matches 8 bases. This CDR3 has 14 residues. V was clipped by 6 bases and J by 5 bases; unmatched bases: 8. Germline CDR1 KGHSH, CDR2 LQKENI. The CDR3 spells CASSRGQGFTEAFF. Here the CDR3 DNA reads TGTGCCAGCTCCCGCGGACAGGGTTTTACTGAAGCTTTCTTT.

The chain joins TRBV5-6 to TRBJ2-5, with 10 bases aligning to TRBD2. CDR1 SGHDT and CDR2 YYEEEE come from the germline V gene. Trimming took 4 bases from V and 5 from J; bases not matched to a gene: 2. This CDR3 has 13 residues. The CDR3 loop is CASSTGLAETQYF. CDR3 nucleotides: TGTGCCAGCAGCACGGGACTAGCGGAGACCCAGTACTTC.

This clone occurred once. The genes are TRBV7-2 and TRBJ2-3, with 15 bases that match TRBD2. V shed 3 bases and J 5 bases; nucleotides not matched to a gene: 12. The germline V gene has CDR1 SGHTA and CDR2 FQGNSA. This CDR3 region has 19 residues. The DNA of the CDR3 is TGTGCCAGCAGCTTGAAGGGCGGGACTAGCGGGAGGAGAGGAGATACGCAGTATTTT. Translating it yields CASSLKGGTSGRRGDTQYF.

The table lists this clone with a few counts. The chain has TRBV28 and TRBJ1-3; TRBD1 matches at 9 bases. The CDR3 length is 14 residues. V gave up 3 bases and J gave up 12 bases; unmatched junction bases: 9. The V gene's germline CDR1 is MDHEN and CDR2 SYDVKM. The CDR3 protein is CASSFIDRGVGIYF. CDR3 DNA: TGTGCCAGCAGTTTTATCGACAGGGGGGTCGGCATATATTTT. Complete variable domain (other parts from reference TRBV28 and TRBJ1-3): DVKVTQSSRYLVKRTGEKVFLECVQDMDHENMFWYRQDPGLGLRLIYFSYDVKMKEKGDIPEGYSVSREKKERFSLILESASTNQTSMYLCASSFIDRGVGIYFGEGSWLTVV.

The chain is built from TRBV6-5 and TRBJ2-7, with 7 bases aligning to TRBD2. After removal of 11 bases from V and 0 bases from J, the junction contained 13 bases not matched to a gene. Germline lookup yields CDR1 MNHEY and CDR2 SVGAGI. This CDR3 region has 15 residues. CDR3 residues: CACTGGGESSYEQYF. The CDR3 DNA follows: TGTGCCTGCACGGGAGGCGGGGAGAGCTCCTACGAGCAGTACTTC.

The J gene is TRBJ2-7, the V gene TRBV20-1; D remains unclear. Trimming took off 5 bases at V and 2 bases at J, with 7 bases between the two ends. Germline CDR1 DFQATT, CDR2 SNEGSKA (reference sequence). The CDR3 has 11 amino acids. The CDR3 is CSAGTAYEQYF. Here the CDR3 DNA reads TGCAGTGCTGGAACAGCCTACGAGCAGTACTTC.

CDR3 protein: CASSSLPGDTTQKTQYF. CDR3 coding DNA: TGTGCCAGCAGTTCCCTTCCAGGGGACACCACACAAAAGACCCAGTACTTC. V gene TRBV28 combines with J gene TRBJ2-5; the D gene is possibly TRBD1 (6 bases). Trimming shortened V by 4 bases and J by 6 bases, and 24 bases separated the two germline ends. CDR3 length: 17 residues. Germline values: CDR1 MDHEN, CDR2 SYDVKM. Full variable domain (outside the CDR3, taken from reference TRBV28 and TRBJ2-5): DVKVTQSSRYLVKRTGEKVFLECVQDMDHENMFWYRQDPGLGLRLIYFSYDVKMKEKGDIPEGYSVSREKKERFSLILESASTNQTSMYLCASSSLPGDTTQKTQYFGPGTRLLVL.

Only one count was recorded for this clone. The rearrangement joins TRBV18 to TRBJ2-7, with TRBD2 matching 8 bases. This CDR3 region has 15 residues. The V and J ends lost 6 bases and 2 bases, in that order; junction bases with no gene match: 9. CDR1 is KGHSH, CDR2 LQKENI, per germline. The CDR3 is CASSPVAGGAYEQYF. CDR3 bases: TGTGCCAGCTCGCCGGTGGCGGGGGGTGCCTACGAGCAGTACTTC.

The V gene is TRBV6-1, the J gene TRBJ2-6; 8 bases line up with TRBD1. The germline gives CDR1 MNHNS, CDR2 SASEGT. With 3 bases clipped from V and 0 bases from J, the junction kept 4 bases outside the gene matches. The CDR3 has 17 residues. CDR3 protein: CASSEDRASSGANVLTF. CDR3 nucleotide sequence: TGTGCCAGCAGTGAGGACAGGGCGAGCTCTGGGGCCAACGTCCTGACTTTC.

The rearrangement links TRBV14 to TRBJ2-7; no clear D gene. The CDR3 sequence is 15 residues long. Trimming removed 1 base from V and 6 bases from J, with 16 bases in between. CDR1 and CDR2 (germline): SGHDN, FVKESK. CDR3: CASSQAVKGNCEQYF. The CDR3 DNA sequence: TGTGCCAGCAGCCAAGCAGTAAAGGGTAACTGCGAGCAGTACTTC.

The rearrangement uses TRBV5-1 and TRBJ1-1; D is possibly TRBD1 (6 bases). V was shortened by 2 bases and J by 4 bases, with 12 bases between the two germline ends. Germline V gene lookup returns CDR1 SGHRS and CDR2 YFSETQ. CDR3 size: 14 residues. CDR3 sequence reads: CASSLSQGSTEAFF. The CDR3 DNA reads TGCGCCAGCAGCTTATCGCAGGGGTCCACTGAAGCTTTCTTT.